Each of the 4 T cell receptor beta chains below was sequenced from the same sample in a study of T cell clonotyping in hematopoietic cell transplantation. Profiled with immunoSEQ multiplex PCR; TCRdb holds only in-frame clones, not every one. Of some 2,000 clones in the sample, 76% are singletons; the top ten hold about 8%. The sample consisted of peripheral blood mononuclear cells. These TCRs come from a man aged 25 to 45 in good health. Some clones in this sample may be carry-over from other donors' samples.

The rearrangement links TRBV13 to TRBJ2-3; 12 bases agree with TRBD2. In germline, CDR1 is PRHDT, CDR2 FYEKMQ (reference sequence). The CDR3 has 16 residues. Trimming took 4 bases from V and 2 from J; bases not matched to a gene: 4. As DNA, the CDR3 is TGTGCCAGCAGCTCGTCTAGCGGGGGGGCCACAGATACGCAGTATTTT. Its protein is CASSSSSGGATDTQYF. Together with reference TRBV13 and TRBJ2-3, the CDR3 gives the full variable domain: AAGVIQSPRHLIKEKRETATLKCYPIPRHDTVYWYQQGPGQDPQFLISFYEKMQSDKGSIPDRFSAQQFSDYHSELNMSSLELGDSALYFCASSSSSGGATDTQYFGPGTRLTVL.

The chain couples TRBV7-2 to TRBJ1-1, with TRBD1 matching 10 bases. The V gene end was trimmed by 5 bases and the J gene end by 4 bases; junction bases not matched to a gene: 7. The germline V gene encodes CDR1 SGHTA and CDR2 FQGNSA. The length of the CDR3 is 15 residues. The CDR3 DNA is TGTGCCAGCAGCCAAGGGACAGGGGTAGTCACTGAAGCTTTCTTT. It translates to CASSQGTGVVTEAFF.

This clone was observed a few times. The J gene is TRBJ1-4, the V gene TRBV7-2, with no clear D. This CDR3 is 12 amino acids long. The germline CDR1 and CDR2 sequences are SGHTA and FQGNSA. V was cut by 2 bases and J by 14 bases, with 12 bases left in between. CDR3 loop: CASSLISGPLFF. The CDR3 DNA sequence: TGTGCCAGCAGCTTAATCTCGGGCCCCCTGTTTTTT.

The gene calls are TRBV18 and TRBJ2-3; D possibly corresponds to TRBD1 (6 bases). V lost 4 bases and J 6 bases, leaving 17 bases between the germline ends. Germline V gene lookup returns CDR1 KGHSH and CDR2 LQKENI. This CDR3 is built from 15 residues. CDR3 loop: CASSRPGQSIDTQYF. The CDR3 coding sequence is TGTGCCAGCTCACGCCCCGGACAGAGTATTGATACGCAGTATTTT.